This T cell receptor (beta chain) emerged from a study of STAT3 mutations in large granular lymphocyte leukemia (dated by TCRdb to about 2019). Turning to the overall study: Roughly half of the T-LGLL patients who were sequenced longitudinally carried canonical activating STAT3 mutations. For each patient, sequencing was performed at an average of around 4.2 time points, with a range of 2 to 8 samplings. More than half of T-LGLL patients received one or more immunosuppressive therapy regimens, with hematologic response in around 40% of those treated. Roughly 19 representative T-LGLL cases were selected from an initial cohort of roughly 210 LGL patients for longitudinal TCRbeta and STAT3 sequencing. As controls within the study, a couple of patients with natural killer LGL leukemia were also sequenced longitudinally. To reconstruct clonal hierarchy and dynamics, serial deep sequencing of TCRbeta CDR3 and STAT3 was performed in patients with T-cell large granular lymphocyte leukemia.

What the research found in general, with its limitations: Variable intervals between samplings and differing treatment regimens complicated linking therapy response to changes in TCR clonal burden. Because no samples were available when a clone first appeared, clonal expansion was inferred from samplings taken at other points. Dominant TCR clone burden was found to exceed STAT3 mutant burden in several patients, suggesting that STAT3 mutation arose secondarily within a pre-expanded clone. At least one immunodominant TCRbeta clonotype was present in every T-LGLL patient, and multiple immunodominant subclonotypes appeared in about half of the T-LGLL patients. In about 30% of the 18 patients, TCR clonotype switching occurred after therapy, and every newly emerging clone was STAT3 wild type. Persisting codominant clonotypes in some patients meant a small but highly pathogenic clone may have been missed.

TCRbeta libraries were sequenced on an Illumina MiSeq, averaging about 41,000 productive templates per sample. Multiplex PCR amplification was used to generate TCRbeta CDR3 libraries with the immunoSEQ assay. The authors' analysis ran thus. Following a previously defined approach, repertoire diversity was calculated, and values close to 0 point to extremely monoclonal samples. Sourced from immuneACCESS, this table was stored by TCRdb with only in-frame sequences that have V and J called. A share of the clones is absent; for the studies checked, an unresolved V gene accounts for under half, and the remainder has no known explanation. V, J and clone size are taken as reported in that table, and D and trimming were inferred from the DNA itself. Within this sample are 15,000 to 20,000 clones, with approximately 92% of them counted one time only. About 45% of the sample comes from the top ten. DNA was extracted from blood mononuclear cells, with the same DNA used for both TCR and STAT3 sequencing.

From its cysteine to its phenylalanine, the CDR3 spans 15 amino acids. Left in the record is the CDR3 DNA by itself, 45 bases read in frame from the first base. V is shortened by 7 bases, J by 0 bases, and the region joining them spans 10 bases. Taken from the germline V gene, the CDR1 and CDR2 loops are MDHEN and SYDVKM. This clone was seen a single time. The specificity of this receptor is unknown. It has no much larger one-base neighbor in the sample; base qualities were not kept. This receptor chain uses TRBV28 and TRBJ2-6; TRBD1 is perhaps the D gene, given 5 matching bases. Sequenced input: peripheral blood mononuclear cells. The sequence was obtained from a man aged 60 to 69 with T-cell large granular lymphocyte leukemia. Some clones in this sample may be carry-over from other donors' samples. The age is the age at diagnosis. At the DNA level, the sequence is TGTGCCAGCACAGGGTCCCTCTCTGGGGCCAACGTCCTGACTTTC. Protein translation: CASTGSLSGANVLTF. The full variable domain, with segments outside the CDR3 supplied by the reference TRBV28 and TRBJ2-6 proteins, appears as DVKVTQSSRYLVKRTGEKVFLECVQDMDHENMFWYRQDPGLGLRLIYFSYDVKMKEKGDIPEGYSVSREKKERFSLILESASTNQTSMYLCASTGSLSGANVLTFGAGSRLTVL.